This TCR beta chain came from a study of cytomegalovirus exposure and HLA in healthy donors. Whole-study results and caveats: Presence/absence analyses supposed approximately even sequencing depth among donors. A previous analysis found most TCR beta V segments productive roughly 87% or roughly 30% of the time.

The PCR had 60 Vbeta and 13 Jbeta primers. Using immunoSEQ multiplex PCR, the repertoire was profiled, and TCRdb retains in-frame clones only, with some absent. This table holds about 190,000 clones, about three quarters found once. Samples came from healthy bone marrow donors. Although they were nominally healthy when sampled, donors likely had unrecorded immune exposures. This clone was counted only a few times. Antigen: not known. This CDR3 comprises 16 residues. Germline CDR1 reads SEHNR; CDR2 reads FQNEAQ (reference sequence). The V gene lost 6 bases and the J gene lost 6 bases, with 21 bases spanning the gap.

The sequencing input was PBMCs. This TCR was recovered from a woman aged 40 to 50 in good health and CMV-seronegative. V is TRBV7-9 and J is TRBJ2-1, with D possibly being TRBD2 (6 bases). The CDR3 DNA follows: TGTGCCAGCAGTCCTATGCCGTCGGGCGGGATCAATGAGCAGTTCTTC. Translated, it gives CASSPMPSGGINEQFF.